This TCR beta chain was identified during a study of T cells in Graves' hyperthyroidism and ophthalmopathy. Germline CDR1 reads SGHNT; CDR2 reads YENEEA. V lost 2 bases and J lost 7, with 15 bases in between. CDR3 length equals 15 residues. This clonotype was counted at least ten times. Amplified regions were TCR beta CDR3 sequences from RNA transcripts. TCR CDR3 regions were first amplified by RT-PCR with HTBI primers. TCRdb re-called the multiplex PCR reads through MiXCR, storing one row per CDR3 protein. The data show 50,000 to 60,000 distinct CDR3 sequences, less than 50% seen once. The chain combines TRBV11-3 with TRBJ2-1; tentative D call: TRBD2 (5 bases). Sequencing used blood. The TCR originated in a woman aged 45-65 years with Graves' ophthalmopathy. The CDR3 is CASSLRGGLSNEQFF. As DNA, the CDR3 is TGTGCCAGCAGCTTAAGAGGAGGCCTTTCTAATGAGCAGTTCTTC.